This T cell receptor (beta chain) was captured by sequencing in a study of blood T cells in healthy people across ages. The donors, healthy Caucasians from Russia, were aged roughly 6 to 90. Each donor supplied roughly 9.2 milliliters of peripheral blood. The CDR3 is 14 amino acids. From germline, CDR1 is DFQATT and CDR2 SNEGSKA (reference sequence). A second about 7 to 11 cycle PCR used barcoded and J-beta primers. Each CDR3 protein is one row after TCRdb ran MiXCR on the 5' RACE reads. Of about 1.4 million distinct CDR3 sequences in the sample, 59% were seen once. The chain couples TRBV20-1 to TRBJ2-7; 9 bases agree with TRBD2. The J call may be wrong; the DNA end is better matched by TRBJ2-5. This TCR was recovered from a man between 18 and 29 years old in good health. Sequencing used blood. CDR3 DNA: TGCAGTGCTCCCTTCCTAGCGGGGACCCGGACCCAGTACTTC. It specifies CSAPFLAGTRTQYF.